This TCR beta chain originates from a study of OX40 agonist ivuxolimab in advanced cancers. Assay: immunoSEQ multiplex PCR; the TCRdb copy retains only in-frame clones and omits some. The sample includes roughly 80,000 clones, 80% to 90% of them seen just once. This CDR3 comprises 14 residues. Per the germline V gene, CDR1 is MDHEN and CDR2 is SYDVKM. V shed 5 bases and J shed 0 bases, with 8 bases lying between them. This clone has more than one count but fewer than ten. Specimen: CD4+ or CD8+ T cells sorted from blood, collected in a trial of the OX40 agonist ivuxolimab. This sequence originates from an adult with an advanced solid tumor such as melanoma, head and neck, liver or kidney cancer. The chain joins TRBV28 to TRBJ1-3; weak D call: TRBD1 (5 bases). In DNA form, the CDR3 reads TGTGCCAGCAGTCGGGGGTTCTCTGGAAACACCATATATTTT. It yields the protein CASSRGFSGNTIYF.